Below, 30 T cell receptor beta chains from the same sample are listed, as sequenced in a study of cytomegalovirus exposure and HLA in healthy donors. The PCR made use of 60 Vbeta and 13 Jbeta primers. Only in-frame clones appear in the TCRdb table, and some are missing; sequencing was by immunoSEQ multiplex PCR. The sample yields roughly 200,000 clones, approximately 79% seen once. The specimen sequenced was PBMCs. These receptors all stem from a man aged 45-65 years in good health and CMV-seronegative.

The gene calls are TRBV5-1 and TRBJ1-3, with 12 bases matching TRBD1. The germline V gene encodes CDR1 SGHRS and CDR2 YFSETQ. The CDR3 loop spans 17 amino acids. J was trimmed by 0 bases and V by 4 bases; bases with no gene match: 5. CDR3 in DNA: TGCGCCAGCAGCCCGGGACAGGGGGCCTACTCTGGAAACACCATATATTTT. Protein: CASSPGQGAYSGNTIYF.

As to this clone: Different DNA sequences within this sample yield the same CDR3. The chain is built from TRBV7-9 and TRBJ2-7, with a possible D match to TRBD1 (6 bases). CDR1 is SEHNR, CDR2 FQNEAQ, per germline (reference sequence). This CDR3 has 14 amino acids. V lost 1 base and J lost 1, with 8 bases in between. The chain's CDR3 is CASSLVGASYEQYF. The CDR3 DNA reads as TGTGCCAGCAGCTTAGTGGGGGCGTCCTACGAGCAGTACTTC.

This clone was detected only a few times. At one end the junction does not follow the germline gene, possibly because of a read error. The rearrangement uses TRBV7-9 and TRBJ2-7; possible D gene TRBD1, 6 bases. Per the germline V gene, CDR1 is SEHNR and CDR2 is FQNEAQ (reference sequence). This CDR3 contains 13 residues. DNA of the CDR3: TGTTCCAGCAGCTTGCAGGGGATGAGTGAGCAGTACTTC. Protein sequence: CSSSLQGMSEQYF. Together with reference TRBV7-9 and TRBJ2-7, the CDR3 gives the full variable domain: DTGVSQNPRHKITKRGQNVTFRCDPISEHNRLYWYRQTLGQGPEFLTYFQNEAQLEKSRLLSDRFSAERPKGSFSTLEIQRTEQGDSAMYLCSSSLQGMSEQYFGPGTRLTVT.

This sequence joins TRBV27 and TRBJ2-1, with 7 bases aligning to TRBD2. Germline assignment: CDR1 MNHEY and CDR2 SMNVEV (reference sequence). Trimming removed 9 bases from V and 11 bases from J; junction bases left unmatched: 13. The CDR3 is 13 residues long. CDR3 nucleotides: TGTGCCAGTAATACCGGGACTACCGATAAGCAGTTCTTC. Its protein is CASNTGTTDKQFF.

This chain connects TRBV7-2 to TRBJ2-3; tentative D call: TRBD1 (5 bases). Trimming cost V 5 bases and J 2 bases, with 11 bases left between them. The CDR3 consists of 14 residues. Germline CDR1 reads SGHTA; CDR2 reads FQGNSA. Here the CDR3 DNA reads TGTGCCAGCAGCCCGCAGACAGCCACAGATACGCAGTATTTT. This gives the protein CASSPQTATDTQYF.

J is TRBJ2-7 and V is TRBV20-1; no definite D call. In germline, CDR1 is DFQATT, CDR2 SNEGSKA (reference sequence). The CDR3 is 10 residues long. Trimming pared 3 bases from V and 4 bases from J, leaving 4 bases between. CDR3 loop: CSASGYEQYF. The CDR3 DNA follows: TGCAGTGCTAGCGGGTACGAGCAGTACTTC.

The chain joins TRBV5-4 to TRBJ2-1, with TRBD2 matching over 8 bases. V was pared by 4 bases and J by 5 bases, with 11 bases of the junction left unmatched. CDR1 and CDR2 from the germline V gene are SGHNT and YYREEE (reference sequence). The CDR3 sequence is 16 residues long. The CDR3 region is CASSGGSGRRNNEQFF. CDR3 DNA: TGTGCCAGCAGCGGGGGGAGCGGGAGACGGAACAATGAGCAGTTCTTC. Complete variable domain (other parts from reference TRBV5-4 and TRBJ2-1): ETGVTQSPTHLIKTRGQQVTLRCSSQSGHNTVSWYQQALGQGPQFIFQYYREEENGRGNFPPRFSGLQFPNYSSELNVNALELDDSALYLCASSGGSGRRNNEQFFGPGTRLTVL.

The sample holds a few counts of this clone. The J gene is TRBJ2-7, the V gene TRBV6-5; D gene uncertain. V dropped 6 bases and J dropped 7 bases, with 10 bases sitting between them. CDR3 length: 11 amino acids. Germline CDR1 reads MNHEY; CDR2 reads SVGAGI. The CDR3 spells CASRALKEQYF. The DNA for the CDR3 is TGTGCCAGCAGAGCCCTGAAGGAGCAGTACTTC.

This chain joins TRBV28 and TRBJ2-5, with 7 bases lining up with TRBD2. Per the germline V gene, CDR1 is MDHEN and CDR2 is SYDVKM. The CDR3 totals 15 residues. The ends lost 5 bases at V and 2 bases at J; junction bases unmatched: 8. The CDR3 DNA follows: TGTGCCAGCAGTCTAATAAGGACTAGTCAAGAGACCCAGTACTTC. Its protein product is CASSLIRTSQETQYF.

This chain links TRBV14 with TRBJ2-1; a possible D gene is TRBD2 (6 bases). The CDR3 sequence is 11 residues long. Trimming took 4 bases from V and 9 from J, leaving 7 bases between them. Germline V gene sequence: CDR1 SGHDN, CDR2 FVKESK. CDR3 bases: TGTGCCAGCAGCCTGGGACTTGAGCAGTTCTTC. It encodes CASSLGLEQFF.

The chain has TRBV25-1 and TRBJ2-7; weak D call: TRBD2 (6 bases). The CDR3 contains 16 residues. Germline loops: CDR1 MGHDK, CDR2 SYGVNS. V dropped 3 bases and J dropped 2 bases, with 17 bases sitting between them. The CDR3 is CASSDLEGRLTYEQYF. The CDR3 bases are TGTGCCAGCAGTGACCTGGAGGGGCGCTTAACCTACGAGCAGTACTTC.

This clone was picked up a small number of times. The rearrangement uses TRBV9 and TRBJ2-2; D is possibly TRBD1 (5 bases). Deletions cut 1 base from V and 1 base from J, with 11 bases between. The CDR3 loop spans 16 amino acids. From germline, CDR1 is SGDLS and CDR2 YYNGEE. CDR3 DNA: TGTGCCAGCAGCGTAAAATGGGGCGGGAACACCGGGGAGCTGTTTTTT. Protein sequence: CASSVKWGGNTGELFF.

The chain combines TRBV25-1 with TRBJ2-7; D call uncertain. This CDR3 region has 13 residues. Germline CDR1 reads MGHDK; CDR2 reads SYGVNS. The ends were cut back, 4 bases at V and 2 bases at J, with 9 bases in the middle. The CDR3 DNA is TGTGCCAGCAGTGCGAAAGCCCCCTACGAGCAGTACTTC. It encodes CASSAKAPYEQYF.

The rearrangement uses TRBV7-2 and TRBJ2-5; 7 bases agree with TRBD2. The CDR3 sequence is 12 residues long. The ends lost 8 bases at V and 5 bases at J; junction bases unmatched: 5. Germline loops: CDR1 SGHTA, CDR2 FQGNSA. The CDR3 coding sequence is TGTGCCAGCGGGGGGGGGAGGGAGACCCAGTACTTC. Protein sequence: CASGGGRETQYF. The variable domain in full, completed from reference TRBV7-2 and TRBJ2-5, reads GAGVSQSPSNKVTEKGKDVELRCDPISGHTALYWYRQSLGQGLEFLIYFQGNSAPDKSGLPSDRFSAERTGGSVSTLTIQRTQQEDSAVYLCASGGGRETQYFGPGTRLLVL.

This clone appeared once. The J gene is TRBJ2-7, the V gene TRBV4-1; 8 bases match TRBD1. There are 17 residues in the CDR3. From germline, CDR1 is MGHRA and CDR2 YSYEKL. Unmatched junction bases numbered 12, after V lost 0 bases and J lost 5 bases. As DNA, the CDR3 is TGCGCCAGCAGCCAAGATTCCCTCCCAGGGGGCAAAAACGAGCAGTACTTC. Protein product: CASSQDSLPGGKNEQYF.

The CDR3 is CASSQATGTEAFF. The CDR3 DNA follows: TGTGCCAGCAGCCAAGCCACTGGCACTGAAGCTTTCTTT. This chain uses TRBV4-2 with TRBJ1-1; D call uncertain. V lost 1 base, J lost 4 bases, and 7 bases lay in between. This CDR3 spans 13 amino acids. In germline, CDR1 is LGHNA, CDR2 YNFKEQ.

The gene calls are TRBV5-4 and TRBJ2-5; 7 bases match TRBD2. CDR1 and CDR2 from the germline V gene are SGHNT and YYREEE (reference sequence). V gave up 1 base and J gave up 5 bases; unmatched junction bases: 5. This CDR3 is 14 amino acids long. The CDR3 loop reads CASSLSAGAETQYF. The CDR3 coding sequence is TGTGCCAGCAGCTTGTCTGCGGGAGCGGAGACCCAGTACTTC.

The chain couples TRBV5-6 to TRBJ2-7; 7 nucleotides align to TRBD2. Germline V gene sequence: CDR1 SGHDT, CDR2 YYEEEE. The CDR3 is 14 residues long. Trimming removed 5 bases from V and 1 base from J; junction bases left unmatched: 6. This CDR3 reads CASRWTGGSYEQYF. As DNA, the CDR3 is TGTGCCAGCAGGTGGACGGGAGGTTCCTACGAGCAGTACTTC. Drawing the rest from reference TRBV5-6 and TRBJ2-7, the complete variable domain is DAGVTQSPTHLIKTRGQQVTLRCSPKSGHDTVSWYQQALGQGPQFIFQYYEEEERQRGNFPDRFSGHQFPNYSSELNVNALLLGDSALYLCASRWTGGSYEQYFGPGTRLTVT.

This sequence joins TRBV19 and TRBJ1-5; possibly TRBD1 for D (5 bases). In germline, CDR1 is LNHDA, CDR2 SQIVND (reference sequence). Trimming removed 5 bases at V and 6 bases at J, with 11 bases between. There are 13 residues in the CDR3. The DNA of the CDR3 is TGTGCCAGTAGTGGGGGACTAAGTCAGCCCCAGCATTTT. Translated: CASSGGLSQPQHF.

This clone was seen only once. The chain recombines TRBV5-1 with TRBJ2-3, with 16 positions matching TRBD2. CDR1 and CDR2 from the germline V gene are SGHRS and YFSETQ. The V and J ends lost 4 bases and 4 bases, in that order; junction bases with no gene match: 9. This CDR3 has 18 residues. The DNA for the CDR3 is TGCGCCAGCAGCCACGGGACTAGCGGGAGGGCCAGCGCAGATACGCAGTATTTT. Its translation: CASSHGTSGRASADTQYF.

The V gene is TRBV5-1, the J gene TRBJ2-5; D is possibly TRBD2 (5 bases). CDR3 size: 16 residues. Deletions cut 0 bases from V and 4 bases from J, with 16 bases between. Germline CDR1 is SGHRS and CDR2 is YFSETQ. This CDR3 reads CASSLGTSGKGETQYF. The CDR3 DNA follows: TGCGCCAGCAGCTTGGGAACCTCCGGGAAGGGAGAGACCCAGTACTTC.

The rearrangement joins TRBV5-1 to TRBJ1-2; 8 bases match TRBD1. Germline CDR1 is SGHRS and CDR2 is YFSETQ. The CDR3 extends over 13 amino acids. With V trimmed by 3 bases and J by 6 bases, 4 bases remained unmatched. CDR3 nucleotides: TGCGCCAGCAGCTCGTCAGGGGGCGATGGCTACACCTTC. Amino acids: CASSSSGGDGYTF.

The chain has TRBV27 and TRBJ2-4, with TRBD1 matching 12 bases. Germline V CDR1 and CDR2: MNHEY, SMNVEV (reference sequence). After removal of 6 bases from V and 2 bases from J, the junction contained 8 bases not matched to a gene. This CDR3 region has 17 residues. The CDR3 DNA reads as TGTGCCAGCAGCACATCCCGGGACAGGGGGCCCAAAAACATTCAGTACTTC. As protein: CASSTSRDRGPKNIQYF.

The chain combines TRBV27 with TRBJ2-1; D is possibly TRBD2 (5 bases). The V end lost 3 bases, the J end lost 2 bases, and 8 bases lay between the germline ends. This CDR3 is built from 14 residues. The germline CDR1 and CDR2 sequences are MNHEY and SMNVEV (reference sequence). The CDR3, as DNA: TGTGCCAGCAGTTTCAGCGGTGCCTACAATGAGCAGTTCTTC. Protein product: CASSFSGAYNEQFF.

The V call is TRBV28, the J call TRBJ2-7; 15 nucleotides agree with TRBD2. CDR1 and CDR2 (germline): MDHEN, SYDVKM. The CDR3 covers 16 residues. V lost 5 bases and J lost 4; bases outside the gene matches: 6. The CDR3 here is CASSPLGLAGGYEQYF. The CDR3 nucleotides are TGTGCCAGCAGTCCCCTGGGACTAGCGGGAGGTTACGAGCAGTACTTC.

As regards this clone: Distinct nucleotide sequences in the sample also encode this CDR3. DNA of the CDR3: TGTGCCAGCAGTTTGAGCGGGAGCCCCTACAATGAGCAGTTCTTC. It codes for CASSLSGSPYNEQFF. The V and J genes are TRBV27 and TRBJ2-1; 8 positions agree with TRBD2. The CDR3 extends over 15 amino acids. V was clipped by 3 bases and J by 2 bases; unmatched bases: 3. The germline V gene encodes CDR1 MNHEY and CDR2 SMNVEV (reference sequence).

The gene calls are TRBV28 and TRBJ1-2, with D unclear. CDR3 length: 12 residues. Trimming pared 6 bases from V and 3 bases from J, leaving 8 bases between. CDR1 and CDR2 (germline): MDHEN, SYDVKM. Written as DNA, the CDR3 is TGTGCCAGCAGCTTTCCCGACTATGGCTACACCTTC. Translation: CASSFPDYGYTF.

This sequence joins TRBV6-4 and TRBJ2-3, with 7 bases that match TRBD1. The V and J ends lost 11 bases and 2 bases, in that order; junction bases with no gene match: 4. This CDR3 has 12 amino acids. Germline CDR1 reads MRHNA; CDR2 reads SNTAGT. The CDR3 loop is CALTGNTDTQYF. The CDR3, as DNA: TGTGCCCTGACAGGGAACACAGATACGCAGTATTTT.

CDR3 region: CASSFRVYNEQFF. The CDR3, as DNA: TGTGCCAGCAGCTTCCGGGTGTACAATGAGCAGTTCTTC. V and J are TRBV11-3 and TRBJ2-1, with D unclear. Trimming stripped 3 bases from V and 4 bases from J, with 7 bases between. In germline, CDR1 is SGHNT, CDR2 YENEEA. The CDR3 runs to 13 residues.

This clone is a singleton in its sample. The V and J genes are TRBV5-1 and TRBJ1-1; 7 nucleotides match TRBD1. V was clipped by 0 bases and J by 2 bases; unmatched bases: 4. CDR1 and CDR2 (germline): SGHRS, YFSETQ. The CDR3 totals 15 residues. The CDR3 sequence: CASSLGDRGNTEAFF. The CDR3 bases are TGCGCCAGCAGCTTGGGGGACAGAGGAAACACTGAAGCTTTCTTT.